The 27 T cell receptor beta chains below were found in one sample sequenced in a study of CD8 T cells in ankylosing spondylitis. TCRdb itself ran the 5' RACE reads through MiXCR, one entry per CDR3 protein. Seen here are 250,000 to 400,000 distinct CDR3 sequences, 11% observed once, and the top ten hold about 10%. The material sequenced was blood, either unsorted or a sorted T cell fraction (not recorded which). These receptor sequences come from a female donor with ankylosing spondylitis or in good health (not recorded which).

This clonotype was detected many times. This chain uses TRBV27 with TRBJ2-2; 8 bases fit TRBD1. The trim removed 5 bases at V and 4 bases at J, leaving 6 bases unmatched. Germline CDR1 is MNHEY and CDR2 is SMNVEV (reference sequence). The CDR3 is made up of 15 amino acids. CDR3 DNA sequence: TGTGCCAGCAGTCCAATCACAGGGGGCACCGGGGAGCTGTTTTTT. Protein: CASSPITGGTGELFF.

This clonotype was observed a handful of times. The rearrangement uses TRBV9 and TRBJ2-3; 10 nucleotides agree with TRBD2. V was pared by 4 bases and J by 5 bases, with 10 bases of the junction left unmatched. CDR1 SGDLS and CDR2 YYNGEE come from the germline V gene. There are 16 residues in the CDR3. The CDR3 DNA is TGTGCCAGCAGCACCGAAGCGGGAGGGAGGGGAGATACGCAGTATTTT. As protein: CASSTEAGGRGDTQYF. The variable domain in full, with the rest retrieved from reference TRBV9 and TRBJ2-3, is DSGVTQTPKHLITATGQRVTLRCSPRSGDLSVYWYQQSLDQGLQFLIQYYNGEERAKGNILERFSAQQFPDLHSELNLSSLELGDSALYFCASSTEAGGRGDTQYFGPGTRLTVL.

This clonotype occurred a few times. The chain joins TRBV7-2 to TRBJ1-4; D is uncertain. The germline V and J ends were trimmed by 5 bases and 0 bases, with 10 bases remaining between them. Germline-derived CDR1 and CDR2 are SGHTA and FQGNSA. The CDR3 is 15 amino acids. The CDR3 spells CASSRAPATNEKLFF. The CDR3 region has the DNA TGTGCCAGCAGCCGAGCCCCGGCAACTAATGAAAAACTGTTTTTT.

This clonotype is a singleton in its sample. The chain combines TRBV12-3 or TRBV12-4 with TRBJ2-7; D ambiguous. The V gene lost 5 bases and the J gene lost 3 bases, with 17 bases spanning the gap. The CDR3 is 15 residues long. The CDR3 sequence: CASSPGIRVDYEQYF. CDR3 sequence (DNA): TGTGCCAGCAGTCCTGGAATCAGAGTAGACTACGAGCAGTACTTC.

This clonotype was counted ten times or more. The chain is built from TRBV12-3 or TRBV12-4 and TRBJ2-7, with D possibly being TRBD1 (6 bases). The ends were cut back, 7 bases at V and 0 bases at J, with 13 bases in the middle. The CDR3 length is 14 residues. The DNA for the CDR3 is TGTGCCAGCACCCCGGGACACCACTCCTACGAGCAGTACTTC. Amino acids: CASTPGHHSYEQYF.

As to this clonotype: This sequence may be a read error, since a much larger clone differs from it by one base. The CDR3 DNA reads as TGTGCCAGCAGGCGGGGGGGCCGAAGCACAGATACGCAGTATTTT. Translation gives CASRRGGRSTDTQYF. The V gene is TRBV7-9, the J gene TRBJ2-3; 9 positions match TRBD2. Germline-derived CDR1 and CDR2 are SEHNR and FQNEAQ (reference sequence). This CDR3 comprises 15 residues. V shed 6 bases and J 0 bases; nucleotides not matched to a gene: 4.

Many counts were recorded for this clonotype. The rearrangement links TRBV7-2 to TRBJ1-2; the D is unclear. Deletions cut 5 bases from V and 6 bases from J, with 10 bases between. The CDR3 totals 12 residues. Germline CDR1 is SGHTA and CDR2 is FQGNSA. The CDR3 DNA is TGTGCCAGCAGCACCCTCTACGATGGCTACACCTTC. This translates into CASSTLYDGYTF.

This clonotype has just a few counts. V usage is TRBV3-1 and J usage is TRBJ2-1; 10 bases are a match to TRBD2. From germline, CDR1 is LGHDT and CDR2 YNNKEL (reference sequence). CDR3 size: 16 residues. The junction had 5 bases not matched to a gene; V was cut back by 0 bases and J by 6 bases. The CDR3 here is CASSQDPASGSNEQFF. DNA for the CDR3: TGTGCCAGCAGCCAAGATCCGGCTAGCGGGAGCAATGAGCAGTTCTTC.

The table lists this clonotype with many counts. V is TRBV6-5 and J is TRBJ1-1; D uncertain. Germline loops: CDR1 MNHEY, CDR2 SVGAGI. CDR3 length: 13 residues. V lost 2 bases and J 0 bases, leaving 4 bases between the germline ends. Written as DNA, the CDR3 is TGTGCCAGCAGTTACGTTCTGAACACTGAAGCTTTCTTT. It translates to CASSYVLNTEAFF.

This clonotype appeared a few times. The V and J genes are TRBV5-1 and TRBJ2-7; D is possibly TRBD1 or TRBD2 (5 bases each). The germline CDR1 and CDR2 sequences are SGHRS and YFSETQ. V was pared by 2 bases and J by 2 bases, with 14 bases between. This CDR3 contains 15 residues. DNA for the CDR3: TGCGCCAGCAGCTTCGAGAGCAGGGACCCCTACGAGCAGTACTTC. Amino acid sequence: CASSFESRDPYEQYF.

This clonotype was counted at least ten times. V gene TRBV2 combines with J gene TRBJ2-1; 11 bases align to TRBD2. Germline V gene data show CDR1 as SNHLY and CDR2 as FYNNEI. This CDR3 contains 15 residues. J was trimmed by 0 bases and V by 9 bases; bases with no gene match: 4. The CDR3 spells CASITSGSSYNEQFF. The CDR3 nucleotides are TGTGCCAGTATTACTAGCGGGAGCTCCTACAATGAGCAGTTCTTC. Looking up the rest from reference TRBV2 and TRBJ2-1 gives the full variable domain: EPEVTQTPSHQVTQMGQEVILRCVPISNHLYFYWYRQILGQKVEFLVSFYNNEISEKSEIFDDQFSVERPDGSNFTLKIRSTKLEDSAMYFCASITSGSSYNEQFFGPGTRLTVL.

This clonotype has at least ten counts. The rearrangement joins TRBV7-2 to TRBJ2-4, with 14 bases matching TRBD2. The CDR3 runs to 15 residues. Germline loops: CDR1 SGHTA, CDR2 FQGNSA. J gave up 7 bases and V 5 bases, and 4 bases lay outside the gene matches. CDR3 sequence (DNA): TGTGCCAGCAGCCATGGACTAGCGGGAGGTAACATTCAGTACTTC. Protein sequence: CASSHGLAGGNIQYF.

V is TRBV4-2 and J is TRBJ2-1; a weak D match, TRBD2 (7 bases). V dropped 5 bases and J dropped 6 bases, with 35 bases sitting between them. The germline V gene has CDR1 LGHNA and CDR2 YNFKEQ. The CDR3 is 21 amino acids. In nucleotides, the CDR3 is TGTGCCAGCAGCATAATCCCGGGACCGGCGTGGAAGGGGGGGGCCTCCAATGAGCAGTTCTTC. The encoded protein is CASSIIPGPAWKGGASNEQFF.

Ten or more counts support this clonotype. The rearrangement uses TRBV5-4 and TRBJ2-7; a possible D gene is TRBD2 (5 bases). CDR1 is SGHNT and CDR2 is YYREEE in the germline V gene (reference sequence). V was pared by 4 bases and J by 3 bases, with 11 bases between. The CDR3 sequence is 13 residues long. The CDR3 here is CASSRGEGYEQYF. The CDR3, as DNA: TGTGCCAGCAGCCGGGGTGAGGGCTACGAGCAGTACTTC.

CDR3 region: CSVEKVQGTETQYF. The DNA for the CDR3 is TGCAGCGTTGAAAAGGTACAGGGGACGGAGACCCAGTACTTC. This sequence joins TRBV29-1 and TRBJ2-5; 7 bases are a match to TRBD1. The V and J ends lost 2 bases and 5 bases, in that order; junction bases with no gene match: 8. This CDR3 contains 14 residues. Germline CDR1 reads SQVTM; CDR2 reads ANQGSEA.

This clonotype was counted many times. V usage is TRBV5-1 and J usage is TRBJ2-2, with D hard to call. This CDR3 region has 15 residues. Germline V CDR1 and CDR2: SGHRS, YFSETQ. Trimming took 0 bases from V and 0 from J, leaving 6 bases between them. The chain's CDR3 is CASSLAQTNTGELFF. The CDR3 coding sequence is TGCGCCAGCAGCTTGGCTCAAACGAACACCGGGGAGCTGTTTTTT.

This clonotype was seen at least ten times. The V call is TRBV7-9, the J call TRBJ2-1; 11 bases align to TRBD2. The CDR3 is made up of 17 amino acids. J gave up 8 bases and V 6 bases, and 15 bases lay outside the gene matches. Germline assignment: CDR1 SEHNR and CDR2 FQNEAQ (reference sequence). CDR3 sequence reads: CASSPFSASGGFDEQFF. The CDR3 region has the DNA TGTGCCAGCAGTCCCTTTTCAGCTAGCGGGGGGTTTGATGAGCAGTTCTTC.

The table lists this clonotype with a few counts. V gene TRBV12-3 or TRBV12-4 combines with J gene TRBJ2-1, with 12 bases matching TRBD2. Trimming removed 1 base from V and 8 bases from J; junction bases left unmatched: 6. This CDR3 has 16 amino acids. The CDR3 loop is CASSLGLAGGIDEQFF. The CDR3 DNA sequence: TGTGCCAGCAGTTTAGGGCTAGCGGGAGGGATCGATGAGCAGTTCTTC.

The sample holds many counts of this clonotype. The CDR3 here is CASSQASEHTQYF. CDR3 bases: TGCGCCAGCAGCCAAGCGTCGGAGCATACGCAGTATTTT. The chain has TRBV4-1 and TRBJ2-3; D not certain. Looked up from germline, CDR1 is MGHRA and CDR2 is YSYEKL. The CDR3 totals 13 residues. V was shortened by 1 base and J by 7 bases, with 9 bases between the two germline ends.

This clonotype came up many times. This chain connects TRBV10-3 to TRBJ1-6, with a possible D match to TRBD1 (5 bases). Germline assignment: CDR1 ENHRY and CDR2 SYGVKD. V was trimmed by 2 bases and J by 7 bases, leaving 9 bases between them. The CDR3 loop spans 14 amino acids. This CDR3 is CAISEGRENSPLHF. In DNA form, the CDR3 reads TGTGCCATCAGTGAGGGCAGGGAGAATTCACCCCTCCACTTT.

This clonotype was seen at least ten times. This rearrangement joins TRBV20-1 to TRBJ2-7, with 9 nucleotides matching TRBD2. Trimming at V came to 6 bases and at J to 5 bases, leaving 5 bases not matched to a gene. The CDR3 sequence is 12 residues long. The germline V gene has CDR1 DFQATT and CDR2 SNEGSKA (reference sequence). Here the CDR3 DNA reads TGCAGTGCCGTTAGCGGGAGCAACGAGCAGTACTTC. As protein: CSAVSGSNEQYF.

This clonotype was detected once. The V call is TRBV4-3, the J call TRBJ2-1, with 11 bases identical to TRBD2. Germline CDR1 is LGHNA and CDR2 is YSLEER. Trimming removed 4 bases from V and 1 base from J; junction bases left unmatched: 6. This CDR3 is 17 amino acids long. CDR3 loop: CASSPDLAGGSYNEQFF. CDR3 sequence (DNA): TGCGCCAGCAGCCCCGACCTAGCGGGAGGATCCTACAATGAGCAGTTCTTC.

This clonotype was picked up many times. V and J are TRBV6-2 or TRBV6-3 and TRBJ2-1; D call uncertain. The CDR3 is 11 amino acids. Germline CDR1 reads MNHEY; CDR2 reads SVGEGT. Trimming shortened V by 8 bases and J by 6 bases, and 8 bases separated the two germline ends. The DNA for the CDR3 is TGTGCCAGCTCCAAATCCAATGAGCAGTTCTTC. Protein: CASSKSNEQFF.

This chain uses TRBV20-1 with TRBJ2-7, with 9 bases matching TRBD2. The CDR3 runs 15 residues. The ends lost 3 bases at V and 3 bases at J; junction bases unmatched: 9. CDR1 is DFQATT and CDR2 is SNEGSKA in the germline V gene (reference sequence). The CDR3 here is CSASGGGRVDYEQYF. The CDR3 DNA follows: TGCAGTGCTAGCGGTGGCGGGAGGGTCGACTACGAGCAGTACTTC.

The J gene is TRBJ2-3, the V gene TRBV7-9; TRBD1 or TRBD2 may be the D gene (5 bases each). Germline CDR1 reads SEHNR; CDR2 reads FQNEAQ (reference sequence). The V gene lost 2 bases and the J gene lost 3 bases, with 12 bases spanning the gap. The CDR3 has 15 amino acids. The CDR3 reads CASSLTLEGTDTQYF. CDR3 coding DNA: TGTGCCAGCAGCTTAACACTAGAGGGGACAGATACGCAGTATTTT.

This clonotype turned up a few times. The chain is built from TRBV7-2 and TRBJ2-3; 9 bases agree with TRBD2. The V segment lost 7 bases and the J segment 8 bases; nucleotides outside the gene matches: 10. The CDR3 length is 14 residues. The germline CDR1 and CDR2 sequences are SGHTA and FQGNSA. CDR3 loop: CASNPGGGAGTQYF. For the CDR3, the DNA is TGTGCCAGCAACCCTGGCGGGGGGGCTGGTACGCAGTATTTT.

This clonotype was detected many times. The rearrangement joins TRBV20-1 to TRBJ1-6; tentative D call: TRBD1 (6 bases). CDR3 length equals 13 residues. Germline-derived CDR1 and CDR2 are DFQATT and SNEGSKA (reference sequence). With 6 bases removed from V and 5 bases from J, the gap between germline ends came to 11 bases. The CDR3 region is CSARGTNNSPLHF. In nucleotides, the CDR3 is TGCAGTGCCCGTGGGACAAATAATTCACCCCTCCACTTT.